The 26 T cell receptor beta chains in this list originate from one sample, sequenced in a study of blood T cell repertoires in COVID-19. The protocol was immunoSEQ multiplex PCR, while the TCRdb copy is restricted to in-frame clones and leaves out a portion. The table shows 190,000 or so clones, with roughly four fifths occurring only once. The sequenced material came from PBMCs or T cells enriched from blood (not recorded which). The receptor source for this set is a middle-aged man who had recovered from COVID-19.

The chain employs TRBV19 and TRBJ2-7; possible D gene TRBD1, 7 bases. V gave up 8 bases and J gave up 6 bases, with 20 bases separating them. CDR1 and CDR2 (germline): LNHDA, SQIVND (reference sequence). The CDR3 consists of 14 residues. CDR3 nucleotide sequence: TGTGCCAGTCAGGGCGGGGACAGCGCATCCGAGCAGTACTTC. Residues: CASQGGDSASEQYF.

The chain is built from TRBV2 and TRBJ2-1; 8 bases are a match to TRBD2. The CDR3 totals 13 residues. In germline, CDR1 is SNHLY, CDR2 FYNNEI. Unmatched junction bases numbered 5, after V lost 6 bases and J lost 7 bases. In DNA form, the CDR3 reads TGTGCCAGCAGCCTAACTAGCGGAAATGAGCAGTTCTTC. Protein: CASSLTSGNEQFF.

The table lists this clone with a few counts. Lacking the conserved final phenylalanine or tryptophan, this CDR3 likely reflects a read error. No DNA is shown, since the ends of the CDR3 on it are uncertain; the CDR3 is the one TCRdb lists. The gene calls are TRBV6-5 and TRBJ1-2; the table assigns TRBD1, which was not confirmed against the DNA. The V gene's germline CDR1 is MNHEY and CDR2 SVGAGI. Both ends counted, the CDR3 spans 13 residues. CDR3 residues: CASSRSRGFAALG.

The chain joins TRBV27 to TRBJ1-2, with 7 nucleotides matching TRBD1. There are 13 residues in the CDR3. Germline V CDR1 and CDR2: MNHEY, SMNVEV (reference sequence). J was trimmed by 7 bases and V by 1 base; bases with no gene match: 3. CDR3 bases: TGTGCCAGCAGTTTATACAGGGGTGGTGGCTACACCTTC. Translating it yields CASSLYRGGGYTF.

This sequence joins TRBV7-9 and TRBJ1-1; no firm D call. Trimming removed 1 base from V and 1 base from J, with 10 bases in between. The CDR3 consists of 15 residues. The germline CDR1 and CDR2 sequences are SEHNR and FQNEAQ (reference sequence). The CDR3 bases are TGTGCCAGCAGCTTAGGGGTCGGAGCGAACACTGAAGCTTTCTTT. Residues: CASSLGVGANTEAFF.

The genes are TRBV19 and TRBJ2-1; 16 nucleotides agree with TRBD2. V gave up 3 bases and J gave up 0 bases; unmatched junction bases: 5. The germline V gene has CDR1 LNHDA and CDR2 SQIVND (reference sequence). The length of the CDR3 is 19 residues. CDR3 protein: CASSIRGTSGRGSYNEQFF. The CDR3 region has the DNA TGTGCCAGTAGTATCCGTGGGACTAGCGGGAGGGGCTCCTACAATGAGCAGTTCTTC.

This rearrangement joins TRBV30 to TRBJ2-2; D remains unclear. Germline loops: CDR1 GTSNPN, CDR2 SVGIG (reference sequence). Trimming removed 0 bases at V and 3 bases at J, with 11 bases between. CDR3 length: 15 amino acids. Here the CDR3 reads CAWSVSSTDTGELFF. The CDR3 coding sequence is TGTGCCTGGAGTGTCTCCTCTACGGACACCGGGGAGCTGTTTTTT.

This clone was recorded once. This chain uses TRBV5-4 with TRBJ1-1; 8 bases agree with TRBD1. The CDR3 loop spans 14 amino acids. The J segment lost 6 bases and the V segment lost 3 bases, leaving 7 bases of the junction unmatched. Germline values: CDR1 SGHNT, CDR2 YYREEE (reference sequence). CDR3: CASSSRQGSPEAFF. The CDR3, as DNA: TGTGCCAGCAGCTCAAGACAGGGGAGCCCTGAAGCTTTCTTT.

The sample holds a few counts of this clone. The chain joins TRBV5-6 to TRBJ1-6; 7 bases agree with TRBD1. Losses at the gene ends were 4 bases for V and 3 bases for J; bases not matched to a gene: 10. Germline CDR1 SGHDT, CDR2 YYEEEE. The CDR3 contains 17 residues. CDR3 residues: CASSSSTGNDYNSPLHF. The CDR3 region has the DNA TGTGCCAGCAGCAGCTCGACAGGGAACGACTATAATTCACCCCTCCACTTT.

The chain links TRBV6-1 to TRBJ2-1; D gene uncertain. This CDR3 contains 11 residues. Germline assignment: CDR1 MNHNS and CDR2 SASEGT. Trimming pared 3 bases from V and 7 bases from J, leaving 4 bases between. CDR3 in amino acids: CASSDMNEQFF. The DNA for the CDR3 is TGTGCCAGCAGTGATATGAATGAGCAGTTCTTC.

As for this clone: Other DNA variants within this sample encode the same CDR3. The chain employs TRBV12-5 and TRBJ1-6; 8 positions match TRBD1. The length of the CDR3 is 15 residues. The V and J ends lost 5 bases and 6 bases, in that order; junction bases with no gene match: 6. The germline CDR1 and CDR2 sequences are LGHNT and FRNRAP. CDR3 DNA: TGTGCTAGTGGTCCGGGCGACAGGGGTAATTCACCCCTCCACTTT. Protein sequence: CASGPGDRGNSPLHF.

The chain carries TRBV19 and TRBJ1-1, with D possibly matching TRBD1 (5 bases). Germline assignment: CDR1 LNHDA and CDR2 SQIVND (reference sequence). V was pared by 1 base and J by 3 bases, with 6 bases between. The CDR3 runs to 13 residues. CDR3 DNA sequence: TGTGCCAGTAGTATAGCAGGGTACACTGAAGCTTTCTTT. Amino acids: CASSIAGYTEAFF.

CDR3 bases: TGTGCCAGCAGAAGCACAGGGGCCTACGAGCAGTACTTC. It encodes CASRSTGAYEQYF. This chain links TRBV12-3 or TRBV12-4 with TRBJ2-7, with TRBD1 matching 7 bases. Trimming took 6 bases from V and 2 from J; bases not matched to a gene: 4. CDR3 size: 13 residues.

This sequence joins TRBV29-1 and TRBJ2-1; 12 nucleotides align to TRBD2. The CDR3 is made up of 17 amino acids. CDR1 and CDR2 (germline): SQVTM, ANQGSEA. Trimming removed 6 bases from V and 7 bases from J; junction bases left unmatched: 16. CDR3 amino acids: CSVRSPPTSGGLNEQFF. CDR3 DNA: TGCAGCGTCCGGAGTCCTCCTACTAGCGGGGGGTTAAATGAGCAGTTCTTC.

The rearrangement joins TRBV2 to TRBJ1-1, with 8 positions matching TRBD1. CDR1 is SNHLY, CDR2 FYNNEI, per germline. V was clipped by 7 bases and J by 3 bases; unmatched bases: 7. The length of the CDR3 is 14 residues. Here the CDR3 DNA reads TGTGCCAGCATCCGACAGGGGAGGGACACTGAAGCTTTCTTT. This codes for CASIRQGRDTEAFF.

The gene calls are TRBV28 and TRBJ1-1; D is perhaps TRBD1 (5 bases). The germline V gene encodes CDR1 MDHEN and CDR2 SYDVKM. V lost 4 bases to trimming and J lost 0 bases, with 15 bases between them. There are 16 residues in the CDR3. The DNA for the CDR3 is TGTGCCAGCAGTTCTCCGCCGGGGGGGGTGAACACTGAAGCTTTCTTT. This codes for CASSSPPGGVNTEAFF.

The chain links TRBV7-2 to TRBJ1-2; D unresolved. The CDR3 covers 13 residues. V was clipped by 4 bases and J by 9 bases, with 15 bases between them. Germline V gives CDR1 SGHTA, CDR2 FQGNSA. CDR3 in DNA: TGTGCCAGCAGCTCGACTCGGATTTCAAGCTACACCTTC. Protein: CASSSTRISSYTF.

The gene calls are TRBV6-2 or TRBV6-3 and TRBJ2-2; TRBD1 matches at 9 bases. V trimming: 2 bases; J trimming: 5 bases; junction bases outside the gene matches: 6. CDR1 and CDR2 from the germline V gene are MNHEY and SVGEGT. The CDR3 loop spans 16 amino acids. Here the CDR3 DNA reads TGTGCCAGCAGTTACCGAGACAGGGGGGGAACCGGGGAGCTGTTTTTT. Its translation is CASSYRDRGGTGELFF.

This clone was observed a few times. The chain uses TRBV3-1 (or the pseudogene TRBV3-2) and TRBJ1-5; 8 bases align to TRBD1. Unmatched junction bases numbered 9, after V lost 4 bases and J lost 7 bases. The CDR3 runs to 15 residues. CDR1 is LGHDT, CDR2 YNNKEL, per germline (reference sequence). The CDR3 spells CASSPGQGSEQPQHF. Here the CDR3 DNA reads TGTGCCAGCAGCCCCGGACAGGGATCCGAGCAGCCCCAGCATTTT.

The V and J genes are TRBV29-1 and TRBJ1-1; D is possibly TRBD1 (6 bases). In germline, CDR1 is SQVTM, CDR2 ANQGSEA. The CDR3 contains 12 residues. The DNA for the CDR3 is TGCGGGGGGGCAGGGTGGAACACTGAAGCTTTCTTT. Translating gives CGGAGWNTEAFF.

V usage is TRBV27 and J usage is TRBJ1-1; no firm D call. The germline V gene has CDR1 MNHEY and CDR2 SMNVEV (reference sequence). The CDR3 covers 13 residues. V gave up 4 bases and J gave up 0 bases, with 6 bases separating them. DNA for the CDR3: TGTGCCAGCAGTTCACTCATGAACACTGAAGCTTTCTTT. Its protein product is CASSSLMNTEAFF.

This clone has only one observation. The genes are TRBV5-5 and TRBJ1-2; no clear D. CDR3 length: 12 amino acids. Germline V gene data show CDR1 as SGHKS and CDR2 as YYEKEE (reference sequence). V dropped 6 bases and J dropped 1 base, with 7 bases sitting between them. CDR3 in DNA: TGTGCCAGCACCCAGAATAACTATGGCTACACCTTC. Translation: CASTQNNYGYTF. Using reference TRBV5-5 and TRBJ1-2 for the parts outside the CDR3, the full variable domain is DAGVTQSPTHLIKTRGQQVTLRCSPISGHKSVSWYQQVLGQGPQFIFQYYEKEERGRGNFPDRFSARQFPNYSSELNVNALLLGDSALYLCASTQNNYGYTFGSGTRLTVV.

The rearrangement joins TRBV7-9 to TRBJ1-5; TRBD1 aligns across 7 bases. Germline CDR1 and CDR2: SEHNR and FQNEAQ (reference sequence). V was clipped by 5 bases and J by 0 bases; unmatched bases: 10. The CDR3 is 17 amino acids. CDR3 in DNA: TGTGCCAGCAGCCCCCTGGGCAGGGGGGATAGCAATCAGCCCCAGCATTTT. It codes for CASSPLGRGDSNQPQHF.

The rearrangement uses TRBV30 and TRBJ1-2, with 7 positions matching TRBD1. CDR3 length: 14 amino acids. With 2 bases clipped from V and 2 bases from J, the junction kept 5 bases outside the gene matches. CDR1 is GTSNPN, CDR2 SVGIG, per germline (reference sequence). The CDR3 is CAWSKGGRNYGYTF. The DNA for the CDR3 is TGTGCCTGGAGTAAAGGGGGCAGAAACTATGGCTACACCTTC.

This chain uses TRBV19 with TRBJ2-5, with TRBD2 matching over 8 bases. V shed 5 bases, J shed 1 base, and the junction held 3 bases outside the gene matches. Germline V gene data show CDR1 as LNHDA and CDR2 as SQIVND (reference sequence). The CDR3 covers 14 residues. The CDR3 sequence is CASSPGTSQETQYF. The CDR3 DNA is TGTGCCAGTAGTCCTGGGACTAGCCAAGAGACCCAGTACTTC. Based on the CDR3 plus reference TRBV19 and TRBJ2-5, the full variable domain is DGGITQSPKYLFRKEGQNVTLSCEQNLNHDAMYWYRQDPGQGLRLIYYSQIVNDFQKGDIAEGYSVSREKKESFPLTVTSAQKNPTAFYLCASSPGTSQETQYFGPGTRLLVL.

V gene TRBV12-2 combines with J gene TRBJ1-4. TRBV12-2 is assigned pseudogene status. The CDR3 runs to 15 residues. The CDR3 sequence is CASGRGPETNEKLFF. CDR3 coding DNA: TGTGCAAGCGGGAGAGGGCCGGAAACTAATGAAAAACTGTTTTTT.